The clone carrying this T cell receptor (beta chain) has just a few counts. The authors built TCR beta libraries using iRepertoire HTBI primers and Arm-PCR of CDR3 regions. TCRdb recomputed calls from the multiplex PCR reads with MiXCR, one row per CDR3 protein. The data contain 580,000 or so distinct CDR3 sequences, about 15% of them singletons. This sample is drawn from a study of regulatory T cells in long-lasting Graves disease. Study-level information: The antithyroid drugs taken by newly diagnosed Graves' patients had been used for under 3 months.

As for time point: newly diagnosed GD, antithyroid drugs for less than 3 months. The TCR library was prepared using RNA isolated from PBMCs. The same specimen was also included in a second study, on T cells in Graves' hyperthyroidism and ophthalmopathy. In that study: With a duration under 2 months, the hyperthyroidism was newly diagnosed in patients aged 18 to 65. Exclusions: uncontrolled infection, other autoimmune disease, pregnancy, lactation. Ophthalmopathy was predicted by the model a median of around 5.9 months ahead of onset.

The receptor was isolated from a man between 18 and 29 years old with Graves disease. Sequences were derived from peripheral blood mononuclear cells (PBMCs), sampled at new diagnosis, from a patient treated with antithyroid drugs.

CDR3 coding DNA: TGTGCCAGCAGCCAAGACTGGGGGAAAGATACGCAGTATTTT. The encoded protein is CASSQDWGKDTQYF. V usage is TRBV7-2 and J usage is TRBJ2-3; perhaps D is TRBD1 or TRBD2 (5 bases each). CDR1 is SGHTA and CDR2 is FQGNSA in the germline V gene. V lost 5 bases and J 5 bases, leaving 14 bases between the germline ends. The CDR3 extends over 14 amino acids.